These T cell receptor beta chains were read from a single sample in a study of T cells after yellow fever vaccination. From the 5' RACE reads, TCRdb called clonotypes with MiXCR, one entry per CDR3 protein. The sample lists some 260,000 distinct CDR3 sequences; roughly 5% were seen once. The starting material was CD4+ T cells sorted from PBMCs, obtained on the day of the yellow fever booster vaccination. These receptors all stem from a man younger than 35 who received the YFV17D yellow fever vaccine. Both conserved end residues are trimmed from each CDR3. The order of the fields is V gene, CDR3 protein.

v_gene: TRBV18
CDR3aa: ASSLTRPSLDTQY

v_gene: TRBV5-1
CDR3aa: ASTLEGETQY

v_gene: TRBV30
CDR3aa: AWSVRYGYT

v_gene: TRBV7-2
CDR3aa: ASSRRTGRQGETQY

v_gene: TRBV12-3/TRBV12-4
CDR3aa: ASTSDSYNEQF

v_gene: TRBV6-2/TRBV6-3
CDR3aa: ASSYYGTSDAVKTQY

v_gene: TRBV20-1
CDR3aa: SAAPGPSYGYT

v_gene: TRBV6-6
CDR3aa: ASSGWPDSNQPQH

v_gene: TRBV15
CDR3aa: ATSREQATGELF

v_gene: TRBV5-4
CDR3aa: ASSLESYEQY

v_gene: TRBV20-1
CDR3aa: SARVAGVDYTQY

v_gene: TRBV28
CDR3aa: ASSPSTSSYNSPLH

v_gene: TRBV20-1
CDR3aa: SADIAGGSGEQF

v_gene: TRBV5-1
CDR3aa: ASRLAASGTDTQY

v_gene: TRBV7-6
CDR3aa: ASSSTGTLSYEQY

v_gene: TRBV6-1
CDR3aa: ASRPGDGYT

v_gene: TRBV4-2
CDR3aa: ASSQDQGVNTGELF

v_gene: TRBV5-1
CDR3aa: ASSHGTGLTTEAF

v_gene: TRBV20-1
CDR3aa: SARDLSPAETQY

v_gene: TRBV5-4
CDR3aa: ASSLEEGGPVEY

v_gene: TRBV7-3
CDR3aa: ASSLSGGPYYEQY

v_gene: TRBV19
CDR3aa: ASSLRIGNSPLH

v_gene: TRBV7-2
CDR3aa: ASTGANVLT

v_gene: TRBV20-1
CDR3aa: SARQGSGNTIY

v_gene: TRBV5-1
CDR3aa: ASSKDRSYEQY

v_gene: TRBV6-6
CDR3aa: ASSTSPGTVETQY

v_gene: TRBV2
CDR3aa: ASSPDAASSGNTIY

v_gene: TRBV7-9
CDR3aa: ATRSGNQPQH

v_gene: TRBV6-6
CDR3aa: ASSYRPGQGNNYGYT

v_gene: TRBV28
CDR3aa: ASSSPALQETQY

v_gene: TRBV20-1
CDR3aa: SARDTMNTEAF

v_gene: TRBV3-1
CDR3aa: ASSQGLGRNEKLF

v_gene: TRBV7-2
CDR3aa: ASSVTGGGVPYNEQF

v_gene: TRBV10-3
CDR3aa: AIGGNRSYQETQY

v_gene: TRBV27
CDR3aa: ASSFARGDYGYT

v_gene: TRBV20-1
CDR3aa: SGTGDGANVLT

v_gene: TRBV6-5
CDR3aa: AIPASGGPETQY

v_gene: TRBV7-9
CDR3aa: ASSDGSSRGGYT

v_gene: TRBV19
CDR3aa: ASTIGGTEAF

v_gene: TRBV18
CDR3aa: ASSLRTAEAF

v_gene: TRBV23-1
CDR3aa: ASSQPSGQGAESNQPQH

v_gene: TRBV5-5
CDR3aa: ASSYTGGLDTEAF

v_gene: TRBV20-1
CDR3aa: SARPSGVPGELF

v_gene: TRBV5-1
CDR3aa: ASSMTGDETQY

v_gene: TRBV6-5
CDR3aa: ASSPPSGGAPGELF

v_gene: TRBV12-3/TRBV12-4
CDR3aa: ASVRAMRNEQF

v_gene: TRBV10-3
CDR3aa: AISLTGSSYNEQF

v_gene: TRBV28
CDR3aa: ASGLSGRTEAF

v_gene: TRBV5-4
CDR3aa: ASSFWGSIGELF

v_gene: TRBV12-3/TRBV12-4
CDR3aa: ASSLRGQQF

v_gene: TRBV2
CDR3aa: ASSGGQLNYGYT

v_gene: TRBV28
CDR3aa: ASSLGGTHTDTQY

v_gene: TRBV5-1
CDR3aa: ASSLAARQGRHTEAF

v_gene: TRBV5-6
CDR3aa: ASSLFHREYGYT

v_gene: TRBV12-3/TRBV12-4
CDR3aa: ASTPGQGWETQY

v_gene: TRBV7-2
CDR3aa: ASSLIRGTEAF

v_gene: TRBV4-2
CDR3aa: ASSQDGGGTEAF

v_gene: TRBV7-9
CDR3aa: ASSLGGSREAF

v_gene: TRBV27
CDR3aa: ASSFRAGHYGYT

v_gene: TRBV11-2
CDR3aa: ASRKLDSYEQY